Listed here are 32 T cell receptor beta chains from one sample, sequenced in a study of blood T cell repertoires in COVID-19. Libraries were prepared by immunoSEQ multiplex PCR; TCRdb keeps only in-frame clonotypes and omits some of them. The sample has under 90,000 clones; about 73% are singletons. Sequencing input: peripheral blood. The receptors derive from a man in his fifties with active or convalescent COVID-19.

The chain employs TRBV9 and TRBJ2-7, with D maybe TRBD2 (5 bases). This CDR3 contains 12 residues. Germline CDR1 and CDR2: SGDLS and YYNGEE. V was cut by 4 bases and J by 6 bases, with 11 bases left in between. CDR3 nucleotide sequence: TGTGCCAGCAGCCCAACGGGATCCGAGCAGTACTTC. Its protein is CASSPTGSEQYF.

The chain employs TRBV3-1 (or the pseudogene TRBV3-2) and TRBJ1-1, with D possibly matching TRBD1 (6 bases). This CDR3 is built from 13 residues. V gave up 4 bases and J gave up 4 bases, with 10 bases separating them. Germline V gene lookup returns CDR1 LGHDT and CDR2 YNNKEL (reference sequence). The CDR3 region is CASSPGVITEAFF. As DNA, the CDR3 is TGTGCCAGCAGCCCAGGGGTTATCACTGAAGCTTTCTTT.

The chain has TRBV7-9 and TRBJ1-5; 8 nucleotides line up with TRBD1. Germline CDR1 is SEHNR and CDR2 is FQNEAQ (reference sequence). With 4 bases clipped from V and 7 bases from J, the junction kept 6 bases outside the gene matches. The CDR3 consists of 14 residues. CDR3 nucleotides: TGTGCCAGCAGCTCAGGGGGCGTGGGGCAGCCCCAGCATTTT. It codes for CASSSGGVGQPQHF.

The chain has TRBV7-6 and TRBJ2-7, with D possibly being TRBD2 (7 bases). Germline values: CDR1 SGHVS, CDR2 FNYEAQ. The V gene lost 10 bases and the J gene lost 3 bases, with 22 bases spanning the gap. The CDR3 consists of 15 residues. The CDR3 DNA sequence: TGTGCCACCTCGGTCGGAGGGGGGGCGCGCTACGAGCAGTACTTC. This encodes CATSVGGGARYEQYF.

The sample holds a few counts of this clone. V usage is TRBV9 and J usage is TRBJ1-2; D not resolved. CDR1 and CDR2 from the germline V gene are SGDLS and YYNGEE. This CDR3 has 14 residues. V dropped 0 bases and J dropped 3 bases, with 9 bases sitting between them. Here the CDR3 DNA reads TGTGCCAGCAGCGTAGCTAGGAGTGACTATGGCTACACCTTC. Translated, it gives CASSVARSDYGYTF.

The J gene is TRBJ1-6, the V gene TRBV14; D not resolved. CDR3 size: 13 residues. Trimming stripped 2 bases from V and 8 bases from J, with 7 bases between. Per germline, CDR1 SGHDN and CDR2 FVKESK. CDR3 in amino acids: CASSQQRDSPLHF. CDR3 bases: TGTGCCAGCAGCCAACAGCGTGATTCACCCCTCCACTTT.

The CDR3 DNA sequence: TGCGCCAGCAAGGAGGGGACGGGACAGGGGAATTCACCCCTCCACTTT. This codes for CASKEGTGQGNSPLHF. V and J are TRBV5-1 and TRBJ1-6; TRBD1 aligns across 10 bases. Looked up from germline, CDR1 is SGHRS and CDR2 is YFSETQ. The CDR3 length is 16 residues. Trimming at V came to 6 bases and at J to 7 bases, leaving 10 bases not matched to a gene.

The chain carries TRBV5-4 and TRBJ2-5; 9 bases fit TRBD2. V gave up 3 bases and J gave up 5 bases; unmatched junction bases: 5. This CDR3 spans 14 amino acids. The germline V gene has CDR1 SGHNT and CDR2 YYREEE (reference sequence). The CDR3 reads CASSWGTSRETQYF. The CDR3 DNA reads as TGTGCCAGCAGCTGGGGGACTAGCCGGGAGACCCAGTACTTC.

This chain connects TRBV5-1 to TRBJ2-3; 10 positions agree with TRBD2. With V trimmed by 4 bases and J by 4 bases, 9 bases remained unmatched. The CDR3 length is 16 residues. Germline V CDR1 and CDR2: SGHRS, YFSETQ. The CDR3 DNA is TGCGCCAGCAGCCTCGCAGCGGGGGGGCGTGCAGATACGCAGTATTTT. This translates into CASSLAAGGRADTQYF. The variable domain in full, completed from reference TRBV5-1 and TRBJ2-3, reads KAGVTQTPRYLIKTRGQQVTLSCSPISGHRSVSWYQQTPGQGLQFLFEYFSETQRNKGNFPGRFSGRQFSNSRSEMNVSTLELGDSALYLCASSLAAGGRADTQYFGPGTRLTVL.

V gene TRBV5-6 combines with J gene TRBJ2-7; possible D gene TRBD2, 6 bases. Germline V CDR1 and CDR2: SGHDT, YYEEEE. This CDR3 contains 15 residues. Deletions cut 4 bases from V and 5 bases from J, with 19 bases between. This CDR3 reads CASSVFSGYAHEQYF. The CDR3 nucleotides are TGTGCCAGCAGCGTTTTTAGCGGCTACGCCCACGAGCAGTACTTC.

This clone was seen more than once but under ten times. The chain couples TRBV19 to TRBJ1-1; 8 bases are a match to TRBD1. Losses at the gene ends were 3 bases for V and 4 bases for J; bases not matched to a gene: 4. CDR3 length: 14 amino acids. Germline CDR1 LNHDA, CDR2 SQIVND (reference sequence). The CDR3 spells CASSIQGAPTEAFF. CDR3 DNA sequence: TGTGCCAGTAGTATCCAGGGGGCGCCCACTGAAGCTTTCTTT.

The rearrangement joins TRBV3-1 (or the pseudogene TRBV3-2) to TRBJ2-5, with TRBD2 matching 12 bases. CDR1 LGHDT and CDR2 YNNKEL come from the germline V gene (reference sequence). The CDR3 runs to 14 residues. The junction had 5 bases not matched to a gene; V was cut back by 5 bases and J by 7 bases. The CDR3 nucleotides read TGTGCCAGCAGCAGATCTAGCGGGGGGGCGACCCAGTACTTC. Protein sequence: CASSRSSGGATQYF.

The V and J genes are TRBV29-1 and TRBJ2-5; 7 bases match TRBD1. J gave up 1 base and V 5 bases, and 1 base lay outside the gene matches. The CDR3 covers 12 residues. The germline gives CDR1 SQVTM, CDR2 ANQGSEA. The CDR3 region is CSVNRGQETQYF. The CDR3 DNA is TGCAGCGTTAACAGGGGCCAAGAGACCCAGTACTTC. Full variable domain (rest looked up from reference TRBV29-1 and TRBJ2-5): SAVISQKPSRDICQRGTSLTIQCQVDSQVTMMFWYRQQPGQSLTLIATANQGSEATYESGFVIDKFPISRPNLTFSTLTVSNMSPEDSSIYLCSVNRGQETQYFGPGTRLLVL.

This clone was recorded a few times. The J gene is TRBJ1-6, the V gene TRBV19; 10 bases are shared with TRBD1. This CDR3 has 15 residues. CDR1 and CDR2 (germline): LNHDA, SQIVND (reference sequence). V lost 6 bases to trimming and J lost 7 bases; unmatched junction nucleotides: 6. This chain's CDR3 is CASRAGQGRNSPLHF. The CDR3, as DNA: TGTGCCAGTAGGGCGGGACAGGGGAGGAATTCACCCCTCCACTTT.

The J gene is TRBJ1-2, the V gene TRBV10-3; D perhaps matches TRBD1 (5 bases). The germline V gene encodes CDR1 ENHRY and CDR2 SYGVKD. V was pared by 3 bases and J by 11 bases, with 16 bases between. This CDR3 comprises 13 residues. The CDR3 sequence is CAISDSQGSGYTF. Here the CDR3 DNA reads TGTGCCATCAGTGACAGCCAGGGTTCCGGGTACACCTTC.

The sample holds one count of this clone. This sequence joins TRBV6-6 and TRBJ1-2; D remains unclear. The CDR3 has 12 amino acids. The V end lost 8 bases, the J end lost 3 bases, and 10 bases lay between the germline ends. The germline V gene encodes CDR1 MNHNY and CDR2 SVGAGI (reference sequence). In DNA form, the CDR3 reads TGTGCCAGCGCACAGCAGGACTATGGCTACACCTTC. It codes for CASAQQDYGYTF.

In DNA form, the CDR3 reads TGTGCCAGCAGTTTATACGGCTCTGGGGCCAACGTCCTGACTTTC. It is translated as CASSLYGSGANVLTF. The V gene is TRBV28, the J gene TRBJ2-6; D unresolved. With 1 base removed from V and 0 bases from J, the gap between germline ends came to 4 bases. The CDR3 is 15 amino acids. Germline V gene sequence: CDR1 MDHEN, CDR2 SYDVKM. The full variable domain, in which reference TRBV28 and TRBJ2-6 provide the parts outside the CDR3, is DVKVTQSSRYLVKRTGEKVFLECVQDMDHENMFWYRQDPGLGLRLIYFSYDVKMKEKGDIPEGYSVSREKKERFSLILESASTNQTSMYLCASSLYGSGANVLTFGAGSRLTVL.

The V and J genes are TRBV6-5 and TRBJ1-1; 10 positions match TRBD1. V lost 6 bases, J lost 9 bases, and 13 bases stayed unmatched. This CDR3 contains 15 residues. Per germline, CDR1 MNHEY and CDR2 SVGAGI. CDR3 sequence reads: CASRPGTGARIKAFF. The CDR3 DNA follows: TGTGCCAGCAGACCCGGGACAGGGGCGAGGATTAAAGCTTTCTTT.

The genes are TRBV11-2 and TRBJ1-2; D remains ambiguous. Trimming left V 4 bases short and J 0 bases short, with 6 bases between. This CDR3 has 13 amino acids. Germline lookup yields CDR1 SGHAT and CDR2 FQNNGV. The CDR3 nucleotides are TGTGCCAGCAGCTCAGTAACTAACTATGGCTACACCTTC. It codes for CASSSVTNYGYTF.

The rearrangement joins TRBV5-1 to TRBJ2-7, with D perhaps TRBD1 (5 bases). This CDR3 is built from 15 residues. From germline, CDR1 is SGHRS and CDR2 YFSETQ. The V end lost 1 base, the J end lost 1 base, and 12 bases lay between the germline ends. The CDR3 loop reads CASSLSPDTSYEQYF. In DNA, the CDR3 is TGCGCCAGCAGCTTGAGCCCGGACACTTCCTACGAGCAGTACTTC.

This sequence joins TRBV5-4 and TRBJ2-7; 7 nucleotides agree with TRBD1. There are 16 residues in the CDR3. Germline CDR1 is SGHNT and CDR2 is YYREEE (reference sequence). The V segment lost 1 base and the J segment 5 bases; nucleotides outside the gene matches: 12. The CDR3, as DNA: TGTGCCAGCAGCTTGAGGGGGCAGGGGAAAGGCGACGAGCAGTACTTC. It is translated as CASSLRGQGKGDEQYF.

This clone was picked up a small number of times. CDR3 coding DNA: TGTGCCAGCAGCTTAGCGGGACCGGGACAGGGGACACCCCTCCACTTT. It is translated as CASSLAGPGQGTPLHF. The chain joins TRBV7-6 to TRBJ1-6, with 10 bases aligning to TRBD1. Germline V gives CDR1 SGHVS, CDR2 FNYEAQ. Trimming at V came to 0 bases and at J to 11 bases, leaving 7 bases not matched to a gene. The CDR3 has 16 amino acids.

V usage is TRBV3-1 (or the pseudogene TRBV3-2) and J usage is TRBJ2-1; TRBD2 is a possible D gene (5 bases). CDR1 and CDR2 from the germline V gene are LGHDT and YNNKEL (reference sequence). The CDR3 totals 13 residues. The germline V and J ends were trimmed by 4 bases and 7 bases, with 11 bases remaining between them. The CDR3 is CASSPGTGNEQFF. The CDR3 DNA is TGTGCCAGCAGCCCCGGAACGGGGAATGAGCAGTTCTTC.

The chain combines TRBV7-2 with TRBJ2-3, with TRBD2 matching over 12 bases. The CDR3 length is 14 residues. V lost 8 bases, J lost 6 bases, and 6 bases stayed unmatched. Germline CDR1 SGHTA, CDR2 FQGNSA. The chain's CDR3 is CASRTSGAPDTQYF. The CDR3 DNA is TGTGCCAGCCGGACTAGCGGGGCCCCGGATACGCAGTATTTT. Filled out from reference TRBV7-2 and TRBJ2-3, the complete variable domain reads GAGVSQSPSNKVTEKGKDVELRCDPISGHTALYWYRQSLGQGLEFLIYFQGNSAPDKSGLPSDRFSAERTGGSVSTLTIQRTQQEDSAVYLCASRTSGAPDTQYFGPGTRLTVL.

The rearrangement joins TRBV7-2 to TRBJ2-7, with D unresolved. The CDR3 runs to 15 residues. The germline gives CDR1 SGHTA, CDR2 FQGNSA. Trimming shortened V by 5 bases and J by 0 bases, and 14 bases separated the two germline ends. CDR3 coding DNA: TGTGCCAGCAGCCAGGCAGGCCAGGTCTCCTACGAGCAGTACTTC. Its protein is CASSQAGQVSYEQYF.

V and J are TRBV5-4 and TRBJ2-5, with D perhaps TRBD1 (6 bases). The germline V and J ends were trimmed by 5 bases and 4 bases, with 15 bases remaining between them. The length of the CDR3 is 14 residues. Looked up from germline, CDR1 is SGHNT and CDR2 is YYREEE (reference sequence). Here the CDR3 reads CASRPSDRPETQYF. As DNA, the CDR3 is TGTGCCAGCAGACCTTCCGACAGGCCAGAGACCCAGTACTTC.

This clone was seen a handful of times. J is TRBJ1-3 and V is TRBV7-8; the match to TRBD1 covers 10 bases. The junction had 7 bases not matched to a gene; V was cut back by 4 bases and J by 4 bases. Germline assignment: CDR1 SGHVS and CDR2 FQNEAQ. CDR3 length: 16 amino acids. For the CDR3, the DNA is TGTGCCAGCAGCTCTACGGGACAGGGGCACGGAAACACCATATATTTT. It codes for CASSSTGQGHGNTIYF.

The chain uses TRBV19 and TRBJ2-1; 11 nucleotides line up with TRBD2. The V gene end was trimmed by 6 bases and the J gene end by 0 bases; junction bases not matched to a gene: 10. Germline CDR1 and CDR2: LNHDA and SQIVND (reference sequence). The length of the CDR3 is 18 residues. The CDR3 bases are TGTGCCAGTAGCATACTAGCGGGGGACTTGTACTCCTACAATGAGCAGTTCTTC. It encodes CASSILAGDLYSYNEQFF.

The genes are TRBV18 and TRBJ1-5; 7 bases are a match to TRBD1. The junction had 0 bases not matched to a gene; V was cut back by 1 base and J by 3 bases. The CDR3 is 14 amino acids. Germline V lookup: CDR1 KGHSH, CDR2 LQKENI. The CDR3 bases are TGTGCCAGCTCACCACAGGGGGCCAATCAGCCCCAGCATTTT. Protein: CASSPQGANQPQHF.

The chain recombines TRBV24-1 with TRBJ2-3; 10 nucleotides agree with TRBD1. Trimming took 3 bases from V and 6 from J; bases not matched to a gene: 8. Germline lookup yields CDR1 KGHDR and CDR2 SFDVKD. The CDR3 length is 16 residues. The CDR3 sequence is CATSDETGGASDTQYF. As DNA, the CDR3 is TGTGCCACCAGTGATGAGACAGGGGGCGCATCGGATACGCAGTATTTT.

The chain links TRBV30 to TRBJ1-3; D is unclear. Trimming took 5 bases from V and 4 from J, leaving 9 bases between them. The CDR3 has 12 residues. In germline, CDR1 is GTSNPN, CDR2 SVGIG (reference sequence). The CDR3 loop is CAWHGVGNTIYF. The CDR3 DNA reads TGTGCCTGGCACGGGGTGGGAAACACCATATATTTT. The entire variable domain, with the rest obtained from reference TRBV30 and TRBJ1-3, is as follows: SQTIHQWPATLVQPVGSPLSLECTVEGTSNPNLYWYRQAAGRGLQLLFYSVGIGQISSEVPQNLSASRPQDRQFILSSKKLLLSDSGFYLCAWHGVGNTIYFGEGSWLTVV.

This rearrangement joins TRBV7-3 to TRBJ1-5; D remains unclear. The V and J ends lost 0 bases and 4 bases respectively, with 4 bases between them. In germline, CDR1 is SGHTA, CDR2 FQGTGA. This CDR3 spans 13 amino acids. The CDR3 region is CASSLTENQPQHF. The CDR3 coding sequence is TGTGCCAGCAGCTTAACGGAGAATCAGCCCCAGCATTTT.